This TCR beta chain was identified in a study of blood T cells in healthy people across ages. A J-beta primer mix and a sample-barcoded 5' primer were used in a second PCR of roughly 6 to 11 cycles. Every single cDNA molecule received a tag from a template-switch adaptor with 12 random nucleotides. Via MiXCR, TCRdb re-called the 5' RACE reads, giving one row per CDR3 protein. The data contain 1.5 million to 2 million distinct CDR3 sequences, 49% of them seen just once; the ten biggest clones take up approximately 2%. Regarding the study as a whole: Researchers judged that diversity estimates from one million T cells fell short of true values.

On this clonotype itself: Its antigen is unidentified.

Per the germline V gene, CDR1 is SGHTA and CDR2 is FQGNSA. V lost 5 bases and J lost 5; bases outside the gene matches: 8. The CDR3 runs to 16 residues. Sequenced: blood. The receptor was derived from a woman in her thirties or forties in good health. The genes are TRBV7-2 and TRBJ2-3; 12 positions match TRBD2. CDR3: CASSISSGGAGDTQYF. The CDR3, as DNA: TGTGCCAGCAGCATATCTAGCGGGGGGGCGGGAGATACGCAGTATTTT. Variable domain in full (rest from reference TRBV7-2 and TRBJ2-3): GAGVSQSPSNKVTEKGKDVELRCDPISGHTALYWYRQSLGQGLEFLIYFQGNSAPDKSGLPSDRFSAERTGGSVSTLTIQRTQQEDSAVYLCASSISSGGAGDTQYFGPGTRLTVL.